Only a few counts were recorded for the clone carrying this T cell receptor beta chain. A second PCR of 7 to 11 cycles used a sample-barcoded 5' primer and a J-beta primer mix. TCRdb redid the calling of the 5' RACE reads with MiXCR, one entry per CDR3 protein. The table has 500,000 to 650,000 distinct CDR3 sequences, about 28% seen once; the top ten hold 3% to 4%. From germline, CDR1 is SQVTM and CDR2 ANQGSEA. The V end lost 2 bases, the J end lost 1 base, and 11 bases lay between the germline ends. The CDR3 is 14 residues long. This sample is drawn from a study of blood T cells in healthy people across ages. In addition, the sample was reused for a study of T cells of mothers and their children.

The source material was blood. The receptor was isolated from a boy aged 2-9 years in good health. The V gene is TRBV29-1, the J gene TRBJ1-1; D gene uncertain. The CDR3 is CSVEFNLRNTEAFF. As DNA, the CDR3 is TGCAGCGTTGAATTTAACTTGCGGAACACTGAAGCTTTCTTT.